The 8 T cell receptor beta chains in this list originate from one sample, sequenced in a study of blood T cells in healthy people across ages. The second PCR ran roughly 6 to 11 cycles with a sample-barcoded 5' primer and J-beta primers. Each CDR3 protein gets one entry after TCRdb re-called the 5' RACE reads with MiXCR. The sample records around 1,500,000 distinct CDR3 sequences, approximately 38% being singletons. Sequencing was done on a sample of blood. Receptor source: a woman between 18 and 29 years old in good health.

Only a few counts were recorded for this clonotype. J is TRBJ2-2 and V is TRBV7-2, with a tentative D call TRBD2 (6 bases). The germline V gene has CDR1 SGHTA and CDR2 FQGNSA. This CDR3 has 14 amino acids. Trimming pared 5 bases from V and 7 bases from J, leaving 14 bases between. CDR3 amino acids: CASSAGPPSGELFF. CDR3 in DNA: TGTGCCAGCAGCGCGGGACCCCCCAGCGGGGAGCTGTTTTTT.

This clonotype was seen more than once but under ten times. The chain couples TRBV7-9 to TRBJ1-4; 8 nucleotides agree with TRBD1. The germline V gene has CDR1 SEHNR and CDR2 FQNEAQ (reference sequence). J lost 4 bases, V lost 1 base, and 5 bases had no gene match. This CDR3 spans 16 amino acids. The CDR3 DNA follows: TGTGCCAGCAGCTTAGAAGGGACAGGATATAATGAAAAACTGTTTTTT. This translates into CASSLEGTGYNEKLFF.

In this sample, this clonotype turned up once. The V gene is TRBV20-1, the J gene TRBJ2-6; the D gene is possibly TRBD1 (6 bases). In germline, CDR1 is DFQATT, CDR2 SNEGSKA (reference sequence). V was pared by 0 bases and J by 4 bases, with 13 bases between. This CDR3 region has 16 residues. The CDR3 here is CSARDEAQGGANVLTF. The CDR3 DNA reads TGCAGTGCTAGAGATGAGGCACAGGGAGGGGCCAACGTCCTGACTTTC.

The CDR3 region is CASSLQGARSEQYF. The DNA for the CDR3 is TGTGCCAGCAGTTTACAGGGAGCCCGTAGCGAGCAGTACTTC. The chain carries TRBV12-3 or TRBV12-4 and TRBJ2-7; D is tentatively TRBD1 or TRBD2 (5 bases each). The CDR3 consists of 14 residues. Trimming took off 2 bases at V and 6 bases at J, with 14 bases between the two ends.

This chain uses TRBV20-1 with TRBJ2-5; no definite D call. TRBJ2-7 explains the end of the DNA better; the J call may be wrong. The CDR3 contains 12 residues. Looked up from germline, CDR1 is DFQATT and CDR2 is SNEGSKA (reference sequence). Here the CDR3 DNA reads TGCAGTGCTATCCCACAGTTGGCCGAGCAGTACTTC. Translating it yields CSAIPQLAEQYF.

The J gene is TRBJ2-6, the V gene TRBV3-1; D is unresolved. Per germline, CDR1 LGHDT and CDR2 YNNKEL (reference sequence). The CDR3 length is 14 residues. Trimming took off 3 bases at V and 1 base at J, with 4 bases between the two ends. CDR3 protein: CASSHRSGANVLTF. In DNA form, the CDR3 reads TGTGCCAGCAGCCACCGGTCTGGGGCCAACGTCCTGACTTTC. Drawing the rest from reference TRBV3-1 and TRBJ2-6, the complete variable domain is DTAVSQTPKYLVTQMGNDKSIKCEQNLGHDTMYWYKQDSKKFLKIMFSYNNKELIINETVPNRFSPKSPDKAHLNLHINSLELGDSAVYFCASSHRSGANVLTFGAGSRLTVL.

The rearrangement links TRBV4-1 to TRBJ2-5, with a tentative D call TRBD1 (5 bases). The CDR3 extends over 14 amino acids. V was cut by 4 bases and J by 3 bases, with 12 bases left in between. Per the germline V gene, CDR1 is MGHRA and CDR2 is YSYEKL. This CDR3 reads CASSPGQREETQYF. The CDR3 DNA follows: TGCGCCAGCAGCCCCGGACAAAGGGAAGAGACCCAGTACTTC.

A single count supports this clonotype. As DNA, the CDR3 is TGTGCCAGCAGCTTAAGGGGGCGGGATTCTAGCACAGATACGCAGTATTTT. Protein sequence: CASSLRGRDSSTDTQYF. The chain joins TRBV7-2 to TRBJ2-3, with D possibly being TRBD1 (7 bases). The germline V gene encodes CDR1 SGHTA and CDR2 FQGNSA. V dropped 2 bases and J dropped 0 bases, with 15 bases sitting between them. The CDR3 is made up of 17 amino acids. The full variable domain, completed using reference TRBV7-2 and TRBJ2-3, is GAGVSQSPSNKVTEKGKDVELRCDPISGHTALYWYRQSLGQGLEFLIYFQGNSAPDKSGLPSDRFSAERTGGSVSTLTIQRTQQEDSAVYLCASSLRGRDSSTDTQYFGPGTRLTVL.